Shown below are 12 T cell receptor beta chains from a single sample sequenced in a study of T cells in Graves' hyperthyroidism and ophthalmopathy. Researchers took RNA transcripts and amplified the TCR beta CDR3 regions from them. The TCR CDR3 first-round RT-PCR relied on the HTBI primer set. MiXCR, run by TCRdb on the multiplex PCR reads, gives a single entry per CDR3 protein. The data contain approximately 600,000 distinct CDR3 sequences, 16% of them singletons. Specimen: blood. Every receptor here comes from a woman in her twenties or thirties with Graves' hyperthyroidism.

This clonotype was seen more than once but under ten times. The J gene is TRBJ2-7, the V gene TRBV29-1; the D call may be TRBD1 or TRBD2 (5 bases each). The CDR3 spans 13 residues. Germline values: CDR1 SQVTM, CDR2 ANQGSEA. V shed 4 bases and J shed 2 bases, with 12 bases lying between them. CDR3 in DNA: TGCAGCGTTGTTGGGGGTAACGCCTACGAGCAGTACTTC. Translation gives CSVVGGNAYEQYF.

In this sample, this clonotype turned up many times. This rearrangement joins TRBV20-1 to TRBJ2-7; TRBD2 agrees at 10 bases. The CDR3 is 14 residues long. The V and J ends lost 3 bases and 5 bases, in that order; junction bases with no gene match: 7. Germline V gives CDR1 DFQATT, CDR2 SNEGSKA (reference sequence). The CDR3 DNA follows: TGCAGTGCTAGTATGGCTAGCGGGAGCCACGAGCAGTACTTC. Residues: CSASMASGSHEQYF.

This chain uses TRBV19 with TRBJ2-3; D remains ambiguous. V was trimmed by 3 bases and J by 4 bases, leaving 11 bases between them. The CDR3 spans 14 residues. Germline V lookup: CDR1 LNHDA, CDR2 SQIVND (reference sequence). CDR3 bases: TGTGCCAGTAGTATCCGTCCTTGGGCAGATACGCAGTATTTT. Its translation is CASSIRPWADTQYF.

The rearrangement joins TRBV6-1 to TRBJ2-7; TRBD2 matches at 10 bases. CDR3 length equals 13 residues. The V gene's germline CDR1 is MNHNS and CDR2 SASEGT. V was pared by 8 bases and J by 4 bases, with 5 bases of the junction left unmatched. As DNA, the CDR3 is TGTGCCAGCGGACTAGCGGAGAGATACGAGCAGTACTTC. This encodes CASGLAERYEQYF.

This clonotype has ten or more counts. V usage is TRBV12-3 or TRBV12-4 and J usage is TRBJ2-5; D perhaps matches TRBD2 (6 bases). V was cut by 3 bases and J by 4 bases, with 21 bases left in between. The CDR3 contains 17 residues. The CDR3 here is CASSFGSTRAGGETQYF. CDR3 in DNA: TGTGCCAGCAGTTTTGGGTCGACTAGGGCCGGGGGAGAGACCCAGTACTTC.

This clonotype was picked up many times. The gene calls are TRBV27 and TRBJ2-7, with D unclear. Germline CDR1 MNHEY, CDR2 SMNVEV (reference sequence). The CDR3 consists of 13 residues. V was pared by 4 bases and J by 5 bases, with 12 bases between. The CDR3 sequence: CASSYGVGNEQYF. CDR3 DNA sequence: TGTGCCAGCAGTTATGGCGTAGGAAACGAGCAGTACTTC.

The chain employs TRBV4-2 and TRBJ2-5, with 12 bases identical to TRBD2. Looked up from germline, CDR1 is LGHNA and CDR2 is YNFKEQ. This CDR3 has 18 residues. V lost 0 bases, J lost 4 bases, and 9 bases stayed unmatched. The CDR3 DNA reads TGTGCCAGCAGCCAAGAAGAACCTAGCGGGAGGGCCGGAGAGACCCAGTACTTC. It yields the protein CASSQEEPSGRAGETQYF.

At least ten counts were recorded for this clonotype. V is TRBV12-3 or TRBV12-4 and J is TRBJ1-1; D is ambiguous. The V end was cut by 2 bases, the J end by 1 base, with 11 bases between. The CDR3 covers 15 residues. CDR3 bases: TGTGCCAGCAGTTTAACCGGACGGCAGAACACTGAAGCTTTCTTT. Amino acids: CASSLTGRQNTEAFF.

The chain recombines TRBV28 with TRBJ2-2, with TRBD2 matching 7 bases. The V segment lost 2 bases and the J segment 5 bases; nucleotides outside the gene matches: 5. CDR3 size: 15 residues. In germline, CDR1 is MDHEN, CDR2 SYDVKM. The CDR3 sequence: CASSLGRGLTGELFF. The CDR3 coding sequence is TGTGCCAGCAGTTTAGGAAGGGGACTAACCGGGGAGCTGTTTTTT.

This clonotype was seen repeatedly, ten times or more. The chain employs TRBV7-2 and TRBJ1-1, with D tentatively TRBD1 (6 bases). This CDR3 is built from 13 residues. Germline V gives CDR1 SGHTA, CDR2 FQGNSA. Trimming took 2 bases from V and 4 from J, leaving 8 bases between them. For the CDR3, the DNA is TGTGCCAGCAGCTTAATAGGGGGCACTGAAGCTTTCTTT. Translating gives CASSLIGGTEAFF.

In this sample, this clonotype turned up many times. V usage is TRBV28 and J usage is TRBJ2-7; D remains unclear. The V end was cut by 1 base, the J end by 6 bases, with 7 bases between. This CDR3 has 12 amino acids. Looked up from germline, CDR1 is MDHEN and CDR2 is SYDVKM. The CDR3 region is CASSLFSREQYF. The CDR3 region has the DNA TGTGCCAGCAGTTTATTCTCTCGCGAGCAGTACTTC.

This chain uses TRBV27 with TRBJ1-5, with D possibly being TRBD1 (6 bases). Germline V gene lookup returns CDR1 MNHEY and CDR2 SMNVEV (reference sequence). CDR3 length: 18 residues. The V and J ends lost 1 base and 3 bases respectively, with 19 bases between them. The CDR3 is CASSLYGLGGLINQPQHF. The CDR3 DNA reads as TGTGCCAGCAGTTTATATGGTTTAGGGGGGTTAATCAATCAGCCCCAGCATTTT.